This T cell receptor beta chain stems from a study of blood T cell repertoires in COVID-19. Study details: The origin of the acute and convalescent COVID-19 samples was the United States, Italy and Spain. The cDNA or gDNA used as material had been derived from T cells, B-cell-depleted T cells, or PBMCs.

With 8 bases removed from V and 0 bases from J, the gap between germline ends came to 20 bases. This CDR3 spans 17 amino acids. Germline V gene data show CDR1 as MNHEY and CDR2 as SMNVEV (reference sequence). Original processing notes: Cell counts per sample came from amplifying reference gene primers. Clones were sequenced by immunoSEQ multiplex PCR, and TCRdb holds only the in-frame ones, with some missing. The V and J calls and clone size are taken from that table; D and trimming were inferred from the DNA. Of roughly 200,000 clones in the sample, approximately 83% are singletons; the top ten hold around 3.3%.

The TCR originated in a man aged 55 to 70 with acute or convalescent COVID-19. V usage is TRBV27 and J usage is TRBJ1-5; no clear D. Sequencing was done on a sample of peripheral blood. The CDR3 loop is CASPPKDGGISNQPQHF. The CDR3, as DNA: TGTGCCAGCCCCCCAAAGGATGGAGGGATTAGCAATCAGCCCCAGCATTTT.